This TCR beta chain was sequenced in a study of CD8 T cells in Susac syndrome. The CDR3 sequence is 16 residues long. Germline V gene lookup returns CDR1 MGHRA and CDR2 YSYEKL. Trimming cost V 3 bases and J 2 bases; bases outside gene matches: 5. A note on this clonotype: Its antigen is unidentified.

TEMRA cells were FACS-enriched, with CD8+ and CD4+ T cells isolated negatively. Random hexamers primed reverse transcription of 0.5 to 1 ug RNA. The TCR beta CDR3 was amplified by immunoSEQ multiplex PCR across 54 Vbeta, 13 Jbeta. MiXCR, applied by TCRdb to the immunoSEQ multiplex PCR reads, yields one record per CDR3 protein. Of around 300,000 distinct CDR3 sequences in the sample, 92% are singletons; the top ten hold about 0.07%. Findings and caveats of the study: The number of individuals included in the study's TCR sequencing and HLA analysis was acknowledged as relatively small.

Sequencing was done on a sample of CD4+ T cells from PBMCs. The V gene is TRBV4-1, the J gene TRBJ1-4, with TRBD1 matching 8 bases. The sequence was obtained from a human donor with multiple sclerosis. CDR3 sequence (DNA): TGCGCCAGCAGCCAGCCCCGACAGGGGACTAATGAAAAACTGTTTTTT. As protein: CASSQPRQGTNEKLFF.